This is a list of T cell receptor beta chains from one sample in a study of T cells after yellow fever vaccination. MiXCR, run by TCRdb on the 5' RACE reads, gives a single entry per CDR3 protein. The sample consists of some 120,000 distinct CDR3 sequences, about 8.2% of them appearing once. The material sequenced was CD8+ T cells sorted from PBMCs, taken on the day of the yellow fever booster vaccination. Every receptor here comes from a young man who received the YFV17D yellow fever vaccine. The CDR3 runs from the conserved cysteine through the conserved F or W. The order of the fields is V gene, D gene, J gene, clone size, CDR3 protein, CDR3 DNA. The D gene is left open where the match is weak. For some rows the clone size is stated as once, few or many, or as a class when expanded; others skip it.

>TRBV11-2|TRBD2|TRBJ2-4|NA
CASRAGASGGHIQYF
TGTGCCAGCAGAGCAGGGGCTAGCGGGGGGCACATTCAGTACTTC
>TRBV11-2|TRBD1|TRBJ1-1|NA
CASSSKPGQLTFF
TGTGCCAGCAGCTCGAAACCGGGACAGCTAACTTTCTTT
>TRBV11-2|TRBD2|TRBJ2-1|few
CASSSRTSGGSSYNEQFF
TGTGCCAGCAGCTCACGGACTAGCGGGGGTAGCTCCTACAATGAGCAGTTCTTC
>TRBV6-6|NA|TRBJ1-4|few
CASSYPGQEYEKLFF
TGTGCCAGCAGCTACCCGGGCCAGGAGTACGAAAAACTGTTTTTT
>TRBV29-1|NA|TRBJ1-1|NA
CSVDGQNTEAFF
TGCAGCGTTGACGGCCAGAACACTGAAGCTTTCTTT
>TRBV7-6|NA|TRBJ2-3|NA
CASSLRGRGITDTQYF
TGTGCCAGCAGCTTACGAGGGCGGGGCATCACAGATACGCAGTATTTT
>TRBV19|NA|TRBJ2-2|NA
CASSIPGLWGNTGELFF
TGTGCCAGTAGTATACCTGGACTATGGGGGAACACCGGGGAGCTGTTTTTT
>TRBV27|TRBD2|TRBJ2-1|few
CASSFVSGGAGEQFF
TGTGCCAGCAGTTTTGTAAGCGGGGGGGCCGGTGAGCAGTTCTTC
>TRBV6-5|NA|TRBJ2-7|few
CASSLSAGGLLEQYF
TGTGCCAGCAGTTTATCGGCAGGGGGACTTTTGGAGCAGTACTTC
>TRBV5-1|NA|TRBJ1-2|NA
CASSPKGTADLSGYTF
TGCGCCAGCAGCCCTAAGGGTACAGCTGATCTGAGTGGCTACACCTTC
>TRBV11-1|NA|TRBJ2-2|many
CASSLQGNTGELFF
TGTGCCAGCAGCTTACAGGGGAACACCGGGGAGCTGTTTTTT
>TRBV9|NA|TRBJ2-2|few
CASGHRDTGELFF
TGTGCCAGCGGCCACAGGGACACCGGGGAGCTGTTTTTT
>TRBV4-3|TRBD2|TRBJ2-3|NA
CASSQGVGTRGPDTQYF
TGCGCCAGCAGCCAAGGTGTCGGGACTAGAGGACCAGATACGCAGTATTTT
>TRBV11-2|NA|TRBJ1-6|few
CASSLVPGRGNSPLHF
TGTGCCAGCAGCTTAGTCCCGGGACGGGGAAATTCACCCCTCCACTTT
>TRBV12-3/TRBV12-4|NA|TRBJ2-3|few
CASSAADTQYF
TGTGCCAGCAGTGCCGCGGATACGCAGTATTTT
>TRBV7-7|TRBD2|TRBJ2-1|many
CASSSGLAGPPWDEQFF
TGTGCTAGCAGCTCCGGACTAGCGGGGCCCCCTTGGGATGAGCAGTTCTTC
>TRBV3-1|NA|TRBJ2-7|NA
CASSPRHPTGEQYF
TGTGCCAGCAGCCCGCGGCACCCGACCGGCGAGCAGTACTTC
>TRBV4-2|TRBD1|TRBJ2-7|few
CASSQGLQGYEQYF
TGTGCCAGCAGCCAGGGCCTACAGGGGTACGAGCAGTACTTC
>TRBV7-7|NA|TRBJ2-2|NA
CASKQGRNTGELFF
TGTGCTAGCAAGCAGGGGAGAAACACCGGGGAGCTGTTTTTT
>TRBV4-1|TRBD1|TRBJ2-5|few
CASSQAGTGVQETQYF
TGCGCCAGCAGCCAAGCCGGGACAGGGGTGCAAGAGACCCAGTACTTC